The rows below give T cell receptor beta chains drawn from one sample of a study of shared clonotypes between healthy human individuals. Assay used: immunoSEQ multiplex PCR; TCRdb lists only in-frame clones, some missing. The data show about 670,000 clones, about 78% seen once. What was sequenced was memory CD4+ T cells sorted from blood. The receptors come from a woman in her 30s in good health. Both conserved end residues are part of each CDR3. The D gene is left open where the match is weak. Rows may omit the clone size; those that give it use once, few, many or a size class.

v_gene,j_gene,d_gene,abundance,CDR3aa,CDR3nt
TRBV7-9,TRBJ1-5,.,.,CASSLGVGNQPQHF,TGTGCCAGCAGCTTAGGCGTGGGCAATCAGCCCCAGCATTTT
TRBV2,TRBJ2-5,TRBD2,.,CASSDLSGRAWETQYF,TGTGCCAGCAGTGACTTGAGCGGGAGGGCCTGGGAGACCCAGTACTTC
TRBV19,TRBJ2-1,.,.,CASSIQGSGSYNEQFF,TGTGCCAGTAGTATACAGGGTAGTGGGTCCTACAATGAGCAGTTCTTC
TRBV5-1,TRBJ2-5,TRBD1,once,CASSYYGQGATSETQYF,TGCGCCAGCAGCTACTACGGACAGGGGGCGACTTCGGAGACCCAGTACTTC
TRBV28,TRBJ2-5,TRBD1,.,CASSLRGLRETQYF,TGTGCCAGCAGTTTAAGGGGGCTAAGGGAGACCCAGTACTTC
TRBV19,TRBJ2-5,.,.,CASSMSEKPQETQYF,TGTGCCAGTAGTATGAGCGAGAAACCACAAGAGACCCAGTACTTC
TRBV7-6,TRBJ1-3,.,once,CASSLAGRDSGNTIYF,TGTGCCAGCAGCTTAGCGGGACGCGACTCTGGAAACACCATATATTTT
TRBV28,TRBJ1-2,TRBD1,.,CASSATGTYGYTF,TGTGCCAGCAGCGCGACAGGGACCTATGGCTACACCTTC
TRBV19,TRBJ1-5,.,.,CAGIPRLLGNQPQHF,TGTGCCGGGATTCCGAGACTCCTGGGCAATCAGCCCCAGCATTTT
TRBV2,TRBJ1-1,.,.,CASSVPGGEAFF,TGTGCCAGCAGTGTTCCGGGCGGTGAAGCTTTCTTT
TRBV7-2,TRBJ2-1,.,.,CASSMKEGYEQFF,TGTGCCAGCAGCATGAAGGAGGGGTATGAGCAGTTCTTC
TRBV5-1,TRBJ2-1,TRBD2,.,CASSPSTSGNNEQFF,TGCGCCAGCAGCCCTTCGACTAGCGGCAACAATGAGCAGTTCTTC
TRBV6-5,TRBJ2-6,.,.,CASSYSTVSGANVLTF,TGTGCCAGCAGTTACTCGACAGTCTCTGGGGCCAACGTCCTGACTTTC
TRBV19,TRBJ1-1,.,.,CASSIEGRGADTEAFF,TGTGCCAGTAGTATAGAAGGGCGGGGCGCGGACACTGAAGCTTTCTTT
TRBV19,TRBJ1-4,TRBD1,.,CASRPAPGQGSIDEKLFF,TGTGCCAGTAGGCCTGCACCGGGACAGGGTTCTATTGATGAAAAACTGTTTTTT
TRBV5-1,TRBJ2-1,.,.,CASSLESGSYNEQFF,TGCGCCAGCAGCTTGGAGTCCGGGTCCTACAATGAGCAGTTCTTC
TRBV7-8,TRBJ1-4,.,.,CASSLVNREKLFF,TGTGCCAGCAGCCTGGTCAACCGTGAAAAACTGTTTTTT
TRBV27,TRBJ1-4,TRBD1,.,CASSSGQGRSGGEKLFF,TGTGCCAGCAGTTCGGGACAGGGGCGGTCAGGAGGTGAAAAACTGTTTTTT
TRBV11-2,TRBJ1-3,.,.,CASSPAGGRASGNTIYF,TGTGCCAGCAGCCCCGCCGGCGGCAGGGCATCTGGAAACACCATATATTTT
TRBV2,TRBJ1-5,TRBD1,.,CASSPQGDQPQHF,TGTGCCAGCAGTCCCCAGGGGGATCAGCCCCAGCATTTT
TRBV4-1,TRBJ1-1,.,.,CASSQDHIMNTEAFF,TGCGCCAGCAGCCAAGACCACATCATGAACACTGAAGCTTTCTTT
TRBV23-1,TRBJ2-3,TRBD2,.,CASSPLRGRVRTDTQYF,TGCGCCAGCAGTCCCCTCCGCGGGAGGGTTAGGACAGATACGCAGTATTTT
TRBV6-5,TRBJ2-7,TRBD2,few,CASRDRTSASYEQYF,TGTGCCAGCAGAGACAGGACTAGCGCCTCCTACGAGCAGTACTTC
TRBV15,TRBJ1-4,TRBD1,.,CATSRDEGAIEKLFF,TGTGCCACCAGCAGAGATGAGGGGGCAATTGAAAAACTGTTTTTT
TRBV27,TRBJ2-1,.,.,CASSPQGGNPIF,TGTGCCAGCAGCCCCCAAGGCGGCAACCCCATCTTC
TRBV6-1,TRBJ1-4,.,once,CASGNLGGEKLFF,TGTGCCAGTGGGAACTTGGGGGGTGAAAAACTGTTTTTT
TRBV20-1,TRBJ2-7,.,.,CSASTRYEQYF,TGCAGTGCTAGTACCCGCTACGAGCAGTACTTC
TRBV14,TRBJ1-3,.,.,CASSPWGRNTIYF,TGTGCCAGCAGCCCGTGGGGGCGAAACACCATATATTTT
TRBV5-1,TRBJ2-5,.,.,CASSPGQGRETQYF,TGCGCCAGCAGCCCTGGTCAGGGGAGAGAGACCCAGTACTTC
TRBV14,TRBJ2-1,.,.,CASSQGVERLFF,TGTGCCAGCAGCCAAGGAGTCGAGCGTCTGTTCTTC
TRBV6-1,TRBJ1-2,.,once,CASSGSTRAARMRKTYGYTF,TGTGCCAGCAGTGGATCGACGAGAGCAGCGCGTATGCGAAAGACCTATGGCTACACCTTC
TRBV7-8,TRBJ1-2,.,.,CASRDLTKADQLNGYTF,TGTGCCAGCAGAGATTTGACGAAGGCCGATCAATTAAATGGCTACACCTTC
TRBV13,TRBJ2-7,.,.,CASSSRKGRTSMTYEQYF,TGTGCCAGCAGCTCGAGGAAGGGACGGACTTCGATGACCTACGAGCAGTACTTC
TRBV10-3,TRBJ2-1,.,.,CAISESSLGLGKFF,TGTGCCATCAGTGAGTCGAGTTTGGGACTTGGGAAGTTCTTC
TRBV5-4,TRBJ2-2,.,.,CASSFYSGELFF,TGTGCCAGCAGCTTCTATTCCGGGGAGCTGTTTTTT
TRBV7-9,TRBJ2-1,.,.,CASSYTNNEQFF,TGTGCCAGCAGCTATACAAACAATGAGCAGTTCTTC
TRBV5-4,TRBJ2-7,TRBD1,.,CASSFTGVNEQYF,TGTGCCAGCAGCTTCACAGGGGTCAACGAGCAGTACTTC
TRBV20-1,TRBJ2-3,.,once,CSAKWHDTQYF,TGCAGTGCTAAGTGGCACGATACGCAGTATTTT
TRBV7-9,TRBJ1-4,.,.,CASSLTGTREKLFF,TGTGCCAGCAGCTTGACCGGGACGAGGGAAAAACTGTTTTTT
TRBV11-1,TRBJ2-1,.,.,CASSSSTALHEQFF,TGTGCCAGCAGCTCGTCTACAGCCTTGCATGAGCAGTTCTTC
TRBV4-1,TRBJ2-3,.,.,CASSQGVGVSTDTQYF,TGCGCCAGCAGCCAAGGAGTAGGGGTGAGCACAGATACGCAGTATTTT
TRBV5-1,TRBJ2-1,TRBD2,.,CASSFNLADYNEQFF,TGCGCCAGCAGCTTCAACCTAGCGGACTACAATGAGCAGTTCTTC
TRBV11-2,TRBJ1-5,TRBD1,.,CASSDRVVQPQHF,TGTGCCAGCTCGGACAGGGTCGTTCAGCCCCAGCATTTT
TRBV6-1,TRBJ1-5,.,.,CASTLRGSNQPQHF,TGTGCCAGCACCCTGAGGGGTAGCAATCAGCCCCAGCATTTT
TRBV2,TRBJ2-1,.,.,CASSELASVANEQFF,TGTGCCAGCAGTGAATTGGCTAGCGTAGCCAATGAGCAGTTCTTC
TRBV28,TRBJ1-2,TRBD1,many,CASSYGPLTGAYGYTF,TGTGCCAGCAGTTATGGGCCGTTGACAGGGGCTTATGGCTACACCTTC
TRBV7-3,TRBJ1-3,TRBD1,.,CASSRDRAVGNTIYF,TGTGCCAGCAGCCGAGACAGGGCGGTAGGAAACACCATATATTTT
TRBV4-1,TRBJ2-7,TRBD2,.,CASSPGRGAFGYEQYF,TGCGCCAGCAGCCCGGGGAGGGGCGCCTTCGGATACGAGCAGTACTTC
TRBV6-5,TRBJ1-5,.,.,CASRLRTAHQPQHF,TGTGCCAGCAGACTACGGACGGCCCATCAGCCCCAGCATTTT
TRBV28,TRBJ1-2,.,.,CAIQSTDNRRGGYTF,TGTGCCATCCAAAGCACGGACAATAGACGAGGAGGCTACACCTTC
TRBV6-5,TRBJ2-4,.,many,CASRDLAKNIQYF,TGTGCCAGCAGGGACCTAGCCAAAAACATTCAGTACTTC
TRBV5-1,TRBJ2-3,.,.,CASSLATVTTDTQYF,TGCGCCAGCAGCCTAGCGACAGTAACCACAGATACGCAGTATTTT
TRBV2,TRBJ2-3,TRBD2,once,CASSEALQREGQDTQYF,TGTGCCAGCAGTGAAGCGCTTCAGCGGGAGGGTCAAGATACGCAGTATTTT
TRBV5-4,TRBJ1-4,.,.,CASSLYSGTNEKLFF,TGTGCCAGCAGCTTGTACTCTGGGACTAATGAAAAACTGTTTTTT
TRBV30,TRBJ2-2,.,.,CAWSLEGGSGELFF,TGTGCCTGGAGTTTAGAGGGGGGATCCGGGGAGCTGTTTTTT
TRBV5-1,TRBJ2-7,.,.,CASSPSDWQRTYEQYF,TGCGCCAGCAGCCCCTCGGACTGGCAAAGAACCTACGAGCAGTACTTC
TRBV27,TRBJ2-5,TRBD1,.,CASSPMTGGGRETQYF,TGTGCCAGCAGCCCGATGACAGGGGGCGGACGAGAGACCCAGTACTTC
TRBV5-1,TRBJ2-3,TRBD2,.,CASSSASGSRTDTQYF,TGCGCCAGCAGCAGCGCTAGCGGGAGTCGGACAGATACGCAGTATTTT
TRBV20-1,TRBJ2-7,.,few,CSARDFYEQYF,TGCAGTGCTAGAGATTTCTACGAGCAGTACTTC
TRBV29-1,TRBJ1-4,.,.,CSVGDGENEKLFF,TGCAGCGTTGGGGACGGGGAGAATGAAAAACTGTTTTTT